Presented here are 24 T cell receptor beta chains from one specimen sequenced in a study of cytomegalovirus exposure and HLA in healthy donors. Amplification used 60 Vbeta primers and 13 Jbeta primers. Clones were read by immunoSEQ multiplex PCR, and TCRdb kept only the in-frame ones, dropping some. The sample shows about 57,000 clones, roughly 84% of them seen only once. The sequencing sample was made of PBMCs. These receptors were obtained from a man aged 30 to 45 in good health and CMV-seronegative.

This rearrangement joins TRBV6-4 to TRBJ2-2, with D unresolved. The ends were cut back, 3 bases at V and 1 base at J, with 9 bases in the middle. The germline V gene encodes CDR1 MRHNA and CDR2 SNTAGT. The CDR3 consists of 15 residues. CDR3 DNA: TGTGCCAGCAGTGAGACCTCAGGGAACACCGGGGAGCTGTTTTTT. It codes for CASSETSGNTGELFF.

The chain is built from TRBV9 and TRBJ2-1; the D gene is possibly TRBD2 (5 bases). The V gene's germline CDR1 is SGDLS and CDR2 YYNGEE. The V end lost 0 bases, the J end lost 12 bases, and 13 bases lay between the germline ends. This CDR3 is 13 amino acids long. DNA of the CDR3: TGTGCCAGCAGCGTAGAGGAGGCGCGGGTGCAGTTCTTC. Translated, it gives CASSVEEARVQFF.

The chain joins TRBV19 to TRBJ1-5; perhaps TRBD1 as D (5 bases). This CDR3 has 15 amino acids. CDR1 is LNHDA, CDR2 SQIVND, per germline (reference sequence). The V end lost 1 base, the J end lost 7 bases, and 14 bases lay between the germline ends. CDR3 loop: CASSIARRVGQPQHF. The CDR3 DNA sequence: TGTGCCAGTAGTATAGCGCGCAGGGTGGGGCAGCCCCAGCATTTT.

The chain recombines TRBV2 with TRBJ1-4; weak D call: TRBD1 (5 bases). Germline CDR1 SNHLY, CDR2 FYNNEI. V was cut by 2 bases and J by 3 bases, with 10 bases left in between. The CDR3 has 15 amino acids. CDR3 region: CASSERGMPNEKLFF. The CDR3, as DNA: TGTGCCAGCAGTGAACGGGGGATGCCTAATGAAAAACTGTTTTTT.

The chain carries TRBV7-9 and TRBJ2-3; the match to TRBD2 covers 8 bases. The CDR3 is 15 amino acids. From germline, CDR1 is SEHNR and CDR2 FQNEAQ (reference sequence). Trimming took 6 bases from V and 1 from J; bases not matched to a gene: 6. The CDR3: CASSRSGSGTDTQYF. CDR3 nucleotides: TGTGCCAGCAGTCGGAGCGGGAGCGGCACAGATACGCAGTATTTT.

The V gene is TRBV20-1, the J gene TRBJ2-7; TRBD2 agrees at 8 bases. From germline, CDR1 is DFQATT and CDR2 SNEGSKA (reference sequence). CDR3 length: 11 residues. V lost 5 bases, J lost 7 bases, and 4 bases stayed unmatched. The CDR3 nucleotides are TGCAGTGCTCCCCGGGGGGGGGAGCAGTACTTC. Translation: CSAPRGGEQYF.

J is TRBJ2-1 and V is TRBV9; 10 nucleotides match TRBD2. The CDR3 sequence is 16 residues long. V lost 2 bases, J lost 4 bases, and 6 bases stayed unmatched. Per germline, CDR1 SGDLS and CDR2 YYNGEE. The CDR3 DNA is TGTGCCAGCAGCGTGACCGGGACTAGCGCATACAATGAGCAGTTCTTC. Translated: CASSVTGTSAYNEQFF. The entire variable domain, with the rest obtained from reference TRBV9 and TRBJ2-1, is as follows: DSGVTQTPKHLITATGQRVTLRCSPRSGDLSVYWYQQSLDQGLQFLIQYYNGEERAKGNILERFSAQQFPDLHSELNLSSLELGDSALYFCASSVTGTSAYNEQFFGPGTRLTVL.

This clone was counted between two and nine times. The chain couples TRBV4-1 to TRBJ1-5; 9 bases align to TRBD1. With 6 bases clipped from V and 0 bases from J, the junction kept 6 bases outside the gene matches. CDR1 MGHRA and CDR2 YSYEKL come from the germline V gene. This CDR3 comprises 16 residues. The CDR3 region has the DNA TGCGCCAGCAGTCCCGGGACAGGGCTTAGCAATCAGCCCCAGCATTTT. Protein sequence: CASSPGTGLSNQPQHF.

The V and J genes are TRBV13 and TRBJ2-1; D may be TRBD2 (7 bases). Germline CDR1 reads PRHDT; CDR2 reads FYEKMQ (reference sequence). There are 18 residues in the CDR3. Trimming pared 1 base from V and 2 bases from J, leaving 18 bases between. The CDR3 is CASSLVGGAGAAYNEQFF. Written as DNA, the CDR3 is TGTGCCAGCAGCTTAGTGGGGGGGGCGGGGGCAGCCTACAATGAGCAGTTCTTC. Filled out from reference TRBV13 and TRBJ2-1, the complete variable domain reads AAGVIQSPRHLIKEKRETATLKCYPIPRHDTVYWYQQGPGQDPQFLISFYEKMQSDKGSIPDRFSAQQFSDYHSELNMSSLELGDSALYFCASSLVGGAGAAYNEQFFGPGTRLTVL.

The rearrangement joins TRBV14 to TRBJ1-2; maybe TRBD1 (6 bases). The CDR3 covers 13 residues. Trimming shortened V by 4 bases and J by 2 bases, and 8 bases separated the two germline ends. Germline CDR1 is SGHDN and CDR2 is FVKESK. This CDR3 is CASSPDRNYGYTF. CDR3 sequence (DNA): TGTGCCAGCAGCCCGGACAGAAACTATGGCTACACCTTC. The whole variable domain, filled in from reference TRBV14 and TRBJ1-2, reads EAGVTQFPSHSVIEKGQTVTLRCDPISGHDNLYWYRRVMGKEIKFLLHFVKESKQDESGMPNNRFLAERTGGTYSTLKVQPAELEDSGVYFCASSPDRNYGYTFGSGTRLTVV.

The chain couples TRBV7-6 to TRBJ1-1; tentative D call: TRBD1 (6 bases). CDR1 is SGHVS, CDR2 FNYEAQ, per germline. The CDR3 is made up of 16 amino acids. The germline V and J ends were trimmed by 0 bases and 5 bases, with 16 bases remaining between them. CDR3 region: CASSLAAGQGGTEAFF. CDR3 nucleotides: TGTGCCAGCAGCTTAGCGGCAGGGCAAGGGGGTACTGAAGCTTTCTTT.

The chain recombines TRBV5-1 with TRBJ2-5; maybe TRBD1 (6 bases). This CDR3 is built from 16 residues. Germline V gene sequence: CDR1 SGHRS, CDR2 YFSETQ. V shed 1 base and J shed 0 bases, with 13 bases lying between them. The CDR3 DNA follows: TGCGCCAGCAGCTTGTCAGGGGCCCCGGACCAAGAGACCCAGTACTTC. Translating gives CASSLSGAPDQETQYF.

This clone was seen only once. The CDR3 loop is CASSEQYYGYTF. Here the CDR3 DNA reads TGTGCCAGCAGTGAACAGTACTATGGCTACACCTTC. V and J are TRBV25-1 and TRBJ1-2; D unresolved. Germline V gene data show CDR1 as MGHDK and CDR2 as SYGVNS. V was pared by 2 bases and J by 3 bases, with 4 bases between. The CDR3 length is 12 residues.

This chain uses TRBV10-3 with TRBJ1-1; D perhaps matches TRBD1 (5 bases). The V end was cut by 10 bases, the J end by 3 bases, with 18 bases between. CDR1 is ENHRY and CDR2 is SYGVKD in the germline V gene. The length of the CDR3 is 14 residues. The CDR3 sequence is CATRDPGGDTEAFF. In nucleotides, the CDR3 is TGTGCCACCCGGGACCCCGGGGGGGACACTGAAGCTTTCTTT.

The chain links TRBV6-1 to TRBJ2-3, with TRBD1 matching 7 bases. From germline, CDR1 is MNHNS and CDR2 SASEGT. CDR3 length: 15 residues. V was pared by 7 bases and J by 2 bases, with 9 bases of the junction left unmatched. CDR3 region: CASNLGDRYTDTQYF. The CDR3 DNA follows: TGTGCCAGCAATTTGGGGGACAGATACACAGATACGCAGTATTTT.

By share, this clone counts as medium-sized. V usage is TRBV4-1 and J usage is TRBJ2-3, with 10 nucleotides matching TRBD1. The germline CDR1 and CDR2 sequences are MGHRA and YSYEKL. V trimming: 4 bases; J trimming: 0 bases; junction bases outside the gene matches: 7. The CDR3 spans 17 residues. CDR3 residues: CASSRSGQGGSTDTQYF. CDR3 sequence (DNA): TGCGCCAGCAGCCGATCTGGACAGGGGGGGAGCACAGATACGCAGTATTTT.

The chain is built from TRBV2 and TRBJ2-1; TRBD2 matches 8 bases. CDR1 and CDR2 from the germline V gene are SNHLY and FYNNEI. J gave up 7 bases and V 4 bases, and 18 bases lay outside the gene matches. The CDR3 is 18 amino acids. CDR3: CASSARAGGRISRNEQFF. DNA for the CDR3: TGTGCCAGCAGTGCCAGGGCGGGAGGTAGAATAAGTAGGAATGAGCAGTTCTTC.

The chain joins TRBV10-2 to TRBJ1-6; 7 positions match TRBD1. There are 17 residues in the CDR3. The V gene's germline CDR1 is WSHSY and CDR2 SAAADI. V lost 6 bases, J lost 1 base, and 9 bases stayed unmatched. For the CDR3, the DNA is TGCGCCAGCAGCCCAGGGACAGCGTGGTCCTATAATTCACCCCTCCACTTT. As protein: CASSPGTAWSYNSPLHF.

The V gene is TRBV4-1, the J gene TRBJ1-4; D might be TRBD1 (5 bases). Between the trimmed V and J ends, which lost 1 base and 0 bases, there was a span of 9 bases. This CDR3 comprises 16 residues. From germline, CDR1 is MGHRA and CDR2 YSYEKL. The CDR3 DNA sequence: TGCGCCAGCAGCCAAGGGCCCAGGGCAACTAATGAAAAACTGTTTTTT. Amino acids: CASSQGPRATNEKLFF.

Here the CDR3 reads CASSPRASGSVETQYF. Here the CDR3 DNA reads TGTGCCAGCTCTCCGCGGGCTAGCGGGAGTGTAGAGACCCAGTACTTC. The chain uses TRBV9 and TRBJ2-5; the match to TRBD2 covers 10 bases. V gave up 7 bases and J gave up 4 bases; unmatched junction bases: 13. Germline loops: CDR1 SGDLS, CDR2 YYNGEE. The CDR3 is made up of 16 amino acids.

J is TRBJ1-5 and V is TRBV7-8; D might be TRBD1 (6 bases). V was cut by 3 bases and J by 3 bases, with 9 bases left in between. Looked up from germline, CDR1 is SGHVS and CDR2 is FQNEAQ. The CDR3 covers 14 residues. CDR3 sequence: CASSFDRFNQPQHF. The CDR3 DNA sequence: TGTGCCAGCAGCTTTGACAGGTTCAATCAGCCCCAGCATTTT.

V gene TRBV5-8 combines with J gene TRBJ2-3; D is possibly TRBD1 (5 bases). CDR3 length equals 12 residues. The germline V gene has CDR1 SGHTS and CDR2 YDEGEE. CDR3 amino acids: CACPGSTDTQYF. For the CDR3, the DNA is TGTGCTTGCCCAGGGAGCACAGATACGCAGTATTTT.

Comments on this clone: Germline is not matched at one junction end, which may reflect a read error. The CDR3 bases are TGTGCTAGCAGCTTGGGTCGGGGGCAAGAGACCCAGTACTTC. It codes for CASSLGRGQETQYF. This chain uses TRBV7-7 with TRBJ2-5; perhaps TRBD2 as D (6 bases). Per the germline V gene, CDR1 is SSHAT and CDR2 is FNYEAQ (reference sequence). CDR3 size: 14 residues.

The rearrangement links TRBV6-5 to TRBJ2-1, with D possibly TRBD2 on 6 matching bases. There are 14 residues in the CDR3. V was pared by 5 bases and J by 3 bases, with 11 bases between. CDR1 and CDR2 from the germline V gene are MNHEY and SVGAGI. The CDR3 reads CASSPGLVYNEQFF. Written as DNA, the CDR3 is TGTGCCAGCAGTCCGGGACTCGTCTACAATGAGCAGTTCTTC.